This T cell receptor beta chain derives from a study of vaccination and CD4 T cells after COVID-19. The Oncomine TCR Beta short-read assay was applied to DNA of cultured CD4+ T cells. TCRdb reprocessed the PCR reads via MiXCR and lists one record per CDR3 protein. Here the sample spans about 14,000 distinct CDR3 sequences, around 73% being singletons. This CDR3 region has 14 residues. The germline gives CDR1 LNHDA, CDR2 SQIVND (reference sequence). Trimming removed 5 bases at V and 6 bases at J, with 11 bases between. Of note for this clonotype: The antigen remains unidentified.

This sample's treatment: roughly nine-day PBMC culture with coronavirus spike peptide pools or control peptides (ViraFEST assay). The receptor comes from a human donor who had recovered from COVID-19. The source material was CD4+ T cells from blood, cultured in vitro. J is TRBJ1-6 and V is TRBV19; no clear D gene. DNA of the CDR3: TGTGCCAGTAGTCCCCCACCGACTAATTCACCCCTCCACTTT. This sequence encodes CASSPPPTNSPLHF. Together with reference TRBV19 and TRBJ1-6, the CDR3 gives the full variable domain: DGGITQSPKYLFRKEGQNVTLSCEQNLNHDAMYWYRQDPGQGLRLIYYSQIVNDFQKGDIAEGYSVSREKKESFPLTVTSAQKNPTAFYLCASSPPPTNSPLHFGNGTRLTVT.